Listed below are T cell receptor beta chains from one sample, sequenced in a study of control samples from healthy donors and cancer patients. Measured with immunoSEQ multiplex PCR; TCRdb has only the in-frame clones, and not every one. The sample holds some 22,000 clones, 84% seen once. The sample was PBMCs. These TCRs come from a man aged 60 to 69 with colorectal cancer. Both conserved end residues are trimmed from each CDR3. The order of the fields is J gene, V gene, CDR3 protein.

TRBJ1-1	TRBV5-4	ASRSKGRTEAF
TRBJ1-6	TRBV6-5	ASSTRGAHSPLH
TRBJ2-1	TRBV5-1	ASSPANEQF
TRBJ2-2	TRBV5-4	ASSLWGHTGELF
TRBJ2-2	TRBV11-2	ASSSQFGELF
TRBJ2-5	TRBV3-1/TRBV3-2	ASSHLTGLVQETQY
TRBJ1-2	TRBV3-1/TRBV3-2	ASSPGGNYGYT
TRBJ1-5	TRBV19	ASSLSGEQPQH
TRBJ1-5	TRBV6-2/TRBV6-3	ASSFTVYSNQPQH
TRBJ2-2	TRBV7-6	ASSWGMAGASGELF
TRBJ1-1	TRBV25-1	ASSESPPSRGVNTEAF
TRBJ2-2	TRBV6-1	ASSENSGGWNTGELF
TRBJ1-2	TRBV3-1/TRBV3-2	ASSQVTYGYT
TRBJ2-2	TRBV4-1	ASSQGRFSPGEYTGELF
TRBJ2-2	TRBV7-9	ASSPGPNTGELF
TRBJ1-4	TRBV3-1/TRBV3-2	ASSQSGGNEKLF
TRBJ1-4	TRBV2	ASSGTANEKLF
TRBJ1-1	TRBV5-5	ASSLRMANTEAF
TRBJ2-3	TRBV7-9	ASSFLVPDTQY
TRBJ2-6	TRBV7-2	ASSPRTVGANVLT
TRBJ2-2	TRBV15	ATSSPPGELF
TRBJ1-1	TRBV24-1	ATSGSENTEAF
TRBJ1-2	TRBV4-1	ASSQESFQGSYGYT
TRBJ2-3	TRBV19	ASSRRGGTDTQY
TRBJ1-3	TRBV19	ASYPQRGSGNTIY
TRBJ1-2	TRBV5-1	ASSLAAQGATSPYGYT
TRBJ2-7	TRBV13	ASSSLNSEQY
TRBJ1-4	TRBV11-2	ASSFAGVVNEKLF
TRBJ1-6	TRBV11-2	ASSVGTGGRSYNSPLH